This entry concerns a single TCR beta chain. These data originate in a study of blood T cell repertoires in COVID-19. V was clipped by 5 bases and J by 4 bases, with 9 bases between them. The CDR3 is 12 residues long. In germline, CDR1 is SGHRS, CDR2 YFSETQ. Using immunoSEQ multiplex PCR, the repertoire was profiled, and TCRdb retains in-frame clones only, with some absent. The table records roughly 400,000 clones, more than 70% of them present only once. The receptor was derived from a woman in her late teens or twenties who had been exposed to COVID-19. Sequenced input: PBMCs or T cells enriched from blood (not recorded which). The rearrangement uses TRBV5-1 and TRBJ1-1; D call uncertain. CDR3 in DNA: TGCGCCAGCAGATTCGACACCACTGAAGCTTTCTTT. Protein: CASRFDTTEAFF. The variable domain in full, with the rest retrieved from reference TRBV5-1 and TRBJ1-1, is KAGVTQTPRYLIKTRGQQVTLSCSPISGHRSVSWYQQTPGQGLQFLFEYFSETQRNKGNFPGRFSGRQFSNSRSEMNVSTLELGDSALYLCASRFDTTEAFFGQGTRLTVV.